Sequencing of this T cell receptor beta chain was carried out in a study of T cells in Graves' hyperthyroidism and ophthalmopathy. Points from the study as a whole: Blood also held most thyroid clonotypes expanded beyond 0.001. Prediction of ophthalmopathy progression came a median around 7.1 months pre-onset.

What was amplified from RNA transcripts were TCR beta CDR3 regions. The primer set for the first-round RT-PCR of the TCR CDR3 was HTBI. TCRdb independently ran MiXCR on the multiplex PCR reads; one entry per CDR3 protein. The sample holds 550,000 to 700,000 distinct CDR3 sequences, 14% to 15% seen once. This CDR3 contains 18 residues. The V segment lost 5 bases and the J segment 4 bases; nucleotides outside the gene matches: 15. Germline V lookup: CDR1 MNHEY, CDR2 SVGEGT. In this sample, this clonotype turned up a few times. No antigen is known for it. Lactation, pregnancy, other autoimmune disease or uncontrolled infection excluded patients. The authors obtained PBMCs from more than 9.5 ml of fresh peripheral blood.

V is TRBV6-2 or TRBV6-3 and J is TRBJ2-4, with 9 bases that match TRBD2. The TCR sequence derives from a woman aged 35 to 49 with Graves' ophthalmopathy. Sequenced input: blood. As DNA, the CDR3 is TGTGCCAGCAGTCCACTCCCGCGGGCTAGCGGGGCGAAAAACATTCAGTACTTC. This encodes CASSPLPRASGAKNIQYF.